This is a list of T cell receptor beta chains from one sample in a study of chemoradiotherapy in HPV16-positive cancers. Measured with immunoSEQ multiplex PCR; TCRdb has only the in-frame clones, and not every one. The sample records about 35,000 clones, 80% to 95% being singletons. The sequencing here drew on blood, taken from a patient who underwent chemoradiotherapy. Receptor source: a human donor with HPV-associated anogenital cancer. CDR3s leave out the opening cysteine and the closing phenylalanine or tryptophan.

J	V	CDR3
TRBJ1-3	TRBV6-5	ASSITGFGNTIY
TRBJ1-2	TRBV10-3	AISTQGFGYT
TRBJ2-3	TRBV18	ASSPPFLAGGNFTDTQY
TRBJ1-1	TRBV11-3	ASSRALWENTEAF
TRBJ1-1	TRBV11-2	ASSFQGGTEAF
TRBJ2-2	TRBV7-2	ASSQVQGKTGELF
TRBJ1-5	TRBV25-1	ASSESRSGGNQPQH
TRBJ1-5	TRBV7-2	ASSPDRGGQPQH
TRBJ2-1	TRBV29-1	SAPPGTGGYNEQF
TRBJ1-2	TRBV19	ASSIVGQGKYGYT
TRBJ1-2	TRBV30	AWTRGQGNYGYT
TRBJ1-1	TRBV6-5	ASSSPGGARRAF
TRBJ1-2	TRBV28	ASSLTTNYGYT
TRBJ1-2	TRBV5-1	ASSLESAGRDGYT
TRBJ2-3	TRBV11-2	ASSLRPWTLDTQY
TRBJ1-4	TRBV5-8	ASNPGTGVIEKLF
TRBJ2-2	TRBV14	ASSNRLAGELF
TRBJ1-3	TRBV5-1	ASSWDPGNTIY
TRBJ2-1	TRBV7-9	ASSLSGLNNEQF
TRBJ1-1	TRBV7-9	ASRAGTANTEAF
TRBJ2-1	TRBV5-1	ASSPGIYNEQF
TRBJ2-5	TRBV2	ASSYGVETQY
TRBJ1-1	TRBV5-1	ASSLRGQGAELTEAF
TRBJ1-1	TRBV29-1	SVWTANTEAF
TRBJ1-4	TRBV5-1	ASSFGSPTNEKLF
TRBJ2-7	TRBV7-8	ASSFVGSSYEQY
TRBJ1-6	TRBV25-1	ASKTGRSPLH
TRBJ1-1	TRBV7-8	ASSLGQGQGAF
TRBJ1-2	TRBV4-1	ASSQVGRANYGYT
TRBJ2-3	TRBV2	ASRGTSAPDTQY
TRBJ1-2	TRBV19	ASNTPGQGRVSYGYT
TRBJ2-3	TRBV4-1	ASSQAVRGTDTQY
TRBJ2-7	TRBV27	ASSSDGSYEQY
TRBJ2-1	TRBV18	ASSPLGLAVLLLGEQF
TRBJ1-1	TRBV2	ASRGHRVENTEAF
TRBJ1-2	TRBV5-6	ASSFRQGGGYT
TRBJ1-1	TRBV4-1	ASSPRPGTEAF
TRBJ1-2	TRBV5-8	ASTVPNRDYGYT
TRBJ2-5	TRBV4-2	ASSQDGAGGPETQY
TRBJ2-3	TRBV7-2	ASRPLLAGGPTDTQY
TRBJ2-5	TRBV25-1	ASRDRGSQETQY
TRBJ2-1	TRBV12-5	ASGLLAGGPNNEQF
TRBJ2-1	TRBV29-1	SVEDSGKEGGF
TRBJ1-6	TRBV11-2	ASRPTGLSNSPLH
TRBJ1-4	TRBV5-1	ASRSPGQGIGKLF
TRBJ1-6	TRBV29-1	SVGETYNSPLH
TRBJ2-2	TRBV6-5	ASSTGLAGNGELF
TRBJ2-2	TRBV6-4	ASSDLAGGTGELF
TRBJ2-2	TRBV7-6	ASSDTSGATVGELF
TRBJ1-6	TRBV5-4	ASSLNRGYNSPLH
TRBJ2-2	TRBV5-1	ASSLITGITGELF
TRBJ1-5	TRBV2	ASRRDSSNQPQH
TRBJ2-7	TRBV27	ASSSTYEQY
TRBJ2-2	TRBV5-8	ASSRETGELF
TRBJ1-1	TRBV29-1	SVVPSNQGEELKAF
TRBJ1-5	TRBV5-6	ASSLGGSSNQPQH
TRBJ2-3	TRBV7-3	ASSLAAGGGTDTQY
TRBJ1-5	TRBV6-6	ASRQGAGQPQH